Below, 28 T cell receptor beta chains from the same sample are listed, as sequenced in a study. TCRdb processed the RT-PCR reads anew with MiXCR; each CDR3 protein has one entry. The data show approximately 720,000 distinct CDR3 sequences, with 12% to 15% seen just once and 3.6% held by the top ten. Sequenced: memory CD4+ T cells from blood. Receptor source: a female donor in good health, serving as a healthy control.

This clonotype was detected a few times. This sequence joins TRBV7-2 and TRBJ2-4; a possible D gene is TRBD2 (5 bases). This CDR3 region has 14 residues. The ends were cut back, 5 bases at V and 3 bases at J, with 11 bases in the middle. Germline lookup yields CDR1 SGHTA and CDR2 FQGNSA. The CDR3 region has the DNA TGTGCCAGCAGCGGGAGACCCTTCAAAAACATTCAGTACTTC. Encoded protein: CASSGRPFKNIQYF.

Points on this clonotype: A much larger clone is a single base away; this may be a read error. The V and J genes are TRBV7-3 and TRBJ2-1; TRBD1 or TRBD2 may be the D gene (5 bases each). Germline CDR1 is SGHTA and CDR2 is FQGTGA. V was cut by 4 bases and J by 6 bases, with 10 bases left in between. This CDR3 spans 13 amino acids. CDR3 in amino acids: CASSSGLRNEQFF. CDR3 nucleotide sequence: TGTGCCAGCAGCTCGGGGCTCCGCAATGAGCAGTTCTTC.

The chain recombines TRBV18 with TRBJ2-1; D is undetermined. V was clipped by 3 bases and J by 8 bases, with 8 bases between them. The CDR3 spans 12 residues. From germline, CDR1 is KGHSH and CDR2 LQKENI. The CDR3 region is CASSPSLYEQFF. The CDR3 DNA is TGTGCCAGCTCACCCTCATTGTATGAGCAGTTCTTC.

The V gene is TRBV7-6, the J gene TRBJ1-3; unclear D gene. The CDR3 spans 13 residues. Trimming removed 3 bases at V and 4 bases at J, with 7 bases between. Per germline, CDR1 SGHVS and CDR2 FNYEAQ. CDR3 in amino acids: CASSLMGGNTIYF. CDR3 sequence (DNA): TGTGCCAGCAGCTTGATGGGGGGAAACACCATATATTTT.

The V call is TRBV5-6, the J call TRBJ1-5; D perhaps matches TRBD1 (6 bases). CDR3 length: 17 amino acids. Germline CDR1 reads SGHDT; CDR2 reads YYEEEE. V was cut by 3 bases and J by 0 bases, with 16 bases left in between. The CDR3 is CASSSSGAPYSNQPQHF. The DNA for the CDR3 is TGTGCCAGCAGCTCATCAGGGGCTCCTTATAGCAATCAGCCCCAGCATTTT.

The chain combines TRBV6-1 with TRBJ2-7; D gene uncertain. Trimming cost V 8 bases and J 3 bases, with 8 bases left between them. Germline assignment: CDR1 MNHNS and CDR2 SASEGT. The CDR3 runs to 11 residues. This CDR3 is CASLGYYEQYF. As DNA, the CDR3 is TGTGCCAGCCTAGGGTACTACGAGCAGTACTTC.

The CDR3 region is CASSAEDRGIGYTF. The DNA of the CDR3 is TGTGCCAGCAGCGCAGAGGACAGGGGAATCGGCTACACCTTC. The genes are TRBV9 and TRBJ1-2, with TRBD1 matching 9 bases. There are 14 residues in the CDR3. Germline V CDR1 and CDR2: SGDLS, YYNGEE. The trim removed 3 bases at V and 8 bases at J, leaving 8 bases unmatched.

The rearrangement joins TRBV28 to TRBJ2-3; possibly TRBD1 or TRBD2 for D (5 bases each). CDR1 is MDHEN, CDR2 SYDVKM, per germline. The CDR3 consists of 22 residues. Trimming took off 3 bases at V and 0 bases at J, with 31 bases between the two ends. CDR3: CASSFQFTGLYGNTISTDTQYF. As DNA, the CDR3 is TGTGCCAGCAGTTTCCAATTCACGGGGCTATACGGAAACACCATAAGCACAGATACGCAGTATTTT.

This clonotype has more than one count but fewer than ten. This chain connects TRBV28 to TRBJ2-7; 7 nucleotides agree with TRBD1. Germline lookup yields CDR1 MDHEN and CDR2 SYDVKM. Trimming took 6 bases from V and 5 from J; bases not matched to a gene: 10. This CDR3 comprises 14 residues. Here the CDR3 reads CASRPSDRVHEQYF. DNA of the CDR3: TGTGCCAGCAGGCCTTCTGACAGGGTACACGAGCAGTACTTC.

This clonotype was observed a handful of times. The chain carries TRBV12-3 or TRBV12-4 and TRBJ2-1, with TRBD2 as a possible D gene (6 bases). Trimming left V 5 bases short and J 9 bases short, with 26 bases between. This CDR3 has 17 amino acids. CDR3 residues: CASSLGGAGYWFSEQFF. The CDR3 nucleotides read TGTGCCAGCAGTCTAGGTGGTGCGGGATACTGGTTCAGTGAGCAGTTCTTC.

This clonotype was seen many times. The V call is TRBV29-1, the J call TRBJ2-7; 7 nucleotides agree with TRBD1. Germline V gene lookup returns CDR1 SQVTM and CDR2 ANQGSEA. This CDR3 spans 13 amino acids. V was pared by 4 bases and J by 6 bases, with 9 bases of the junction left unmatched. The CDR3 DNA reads TGCAGCGTTGCAGGGGGTCCGGCTCTCGAGCAGTACTTC. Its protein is CSVAGGPALEQYF.

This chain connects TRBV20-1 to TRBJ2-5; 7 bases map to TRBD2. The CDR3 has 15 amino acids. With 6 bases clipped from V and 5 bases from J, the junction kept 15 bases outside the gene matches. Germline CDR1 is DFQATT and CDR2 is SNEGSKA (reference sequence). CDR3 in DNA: TGCAGTGCCCGAGACGCGGGAGCCGGGTCTGAGACCCAGTACTTC. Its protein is CSARDAGAGSETQYF.

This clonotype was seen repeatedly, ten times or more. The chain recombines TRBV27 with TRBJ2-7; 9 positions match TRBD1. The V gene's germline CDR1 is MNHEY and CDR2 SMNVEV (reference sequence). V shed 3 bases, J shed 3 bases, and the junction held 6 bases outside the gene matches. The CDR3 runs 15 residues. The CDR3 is CASSLWTGDGYEQYF. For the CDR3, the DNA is TGTGCCAGCAGTTTGTGGACAGGGGACGGCTACGAGCAGTACTTC.

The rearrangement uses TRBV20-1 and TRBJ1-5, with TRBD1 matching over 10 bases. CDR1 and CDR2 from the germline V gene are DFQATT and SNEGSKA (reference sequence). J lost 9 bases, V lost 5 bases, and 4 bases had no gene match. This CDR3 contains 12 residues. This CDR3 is CSAGTGERPQHF. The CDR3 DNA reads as TGCAGTGCTGGGACAGGGGAACGGCCCCAGCATTTT.

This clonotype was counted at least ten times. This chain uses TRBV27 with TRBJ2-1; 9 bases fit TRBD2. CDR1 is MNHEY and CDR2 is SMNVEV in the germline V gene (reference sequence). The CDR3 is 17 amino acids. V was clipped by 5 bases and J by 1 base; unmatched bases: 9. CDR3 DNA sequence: TGTGCCAGCAGTCCGGTAGGAGCGGGGGGATCCTACAATGAGCAGTTCTTC. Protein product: CASSPVGAGGSYNEQFF.

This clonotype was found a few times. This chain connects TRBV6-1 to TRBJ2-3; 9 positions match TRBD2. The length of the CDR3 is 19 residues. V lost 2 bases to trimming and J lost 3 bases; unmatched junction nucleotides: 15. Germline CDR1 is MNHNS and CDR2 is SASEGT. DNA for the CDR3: TGTGCCAGCAGTGAACTCCCTAGCGGGACCTCCCCTAGAACAGATACGCAGTATTTT. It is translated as CASSELPSGTSPRTDTQYF.

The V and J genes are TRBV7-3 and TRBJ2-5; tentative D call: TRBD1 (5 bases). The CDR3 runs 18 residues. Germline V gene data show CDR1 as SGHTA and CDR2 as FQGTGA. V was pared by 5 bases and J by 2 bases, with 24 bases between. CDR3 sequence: CASSRSPDSRSYQETQYF. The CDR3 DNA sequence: TGTGCCAGCAGCCGGTCTCCTGACAGCCGATCTTATCAAGAGACCCAGTACTTC.

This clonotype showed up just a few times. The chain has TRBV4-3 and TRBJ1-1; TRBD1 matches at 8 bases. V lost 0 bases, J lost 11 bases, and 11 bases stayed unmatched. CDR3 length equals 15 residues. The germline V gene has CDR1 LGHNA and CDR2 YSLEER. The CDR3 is CASSQEGRGPGFAFF. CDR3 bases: TGCGCCAGCAGCCAAGAGGGCAGGGGGCCAGGTTTCGCTTTCTTT.

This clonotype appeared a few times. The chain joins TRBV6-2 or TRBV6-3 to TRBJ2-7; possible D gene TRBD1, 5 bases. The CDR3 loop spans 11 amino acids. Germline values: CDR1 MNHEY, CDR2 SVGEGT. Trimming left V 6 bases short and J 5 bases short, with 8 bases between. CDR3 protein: CASSSGNEQYF. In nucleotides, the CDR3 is TGTGCCAGCAGCTCAGGGAACGAGCAGTACTTC.

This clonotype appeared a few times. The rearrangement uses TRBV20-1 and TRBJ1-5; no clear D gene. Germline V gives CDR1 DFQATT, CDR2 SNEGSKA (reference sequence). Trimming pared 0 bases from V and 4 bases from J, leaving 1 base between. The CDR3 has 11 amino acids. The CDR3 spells CSARDNQPQHF. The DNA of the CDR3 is TGCAGTGCTAGAGATAATCAGCCCCAGCATTTT.

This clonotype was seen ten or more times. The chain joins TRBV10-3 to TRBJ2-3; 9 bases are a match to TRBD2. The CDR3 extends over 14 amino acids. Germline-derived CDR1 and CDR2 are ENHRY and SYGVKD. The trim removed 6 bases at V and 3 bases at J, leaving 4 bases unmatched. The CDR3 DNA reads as TGTGCCATCAGCCGGACTAGCGCGACAGATACGCAGTATTTT. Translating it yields CAISRTSATDTQYF.

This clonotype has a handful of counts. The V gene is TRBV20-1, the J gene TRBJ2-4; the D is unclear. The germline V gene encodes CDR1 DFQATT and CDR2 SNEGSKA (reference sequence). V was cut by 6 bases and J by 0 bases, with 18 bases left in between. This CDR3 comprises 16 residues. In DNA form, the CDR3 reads TGCAGTGCCGCCGAGGTGGGTGGGCAAGCCAAAAACATTCAGTACTTC. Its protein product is CSAAEVGGQAKNIQYF.

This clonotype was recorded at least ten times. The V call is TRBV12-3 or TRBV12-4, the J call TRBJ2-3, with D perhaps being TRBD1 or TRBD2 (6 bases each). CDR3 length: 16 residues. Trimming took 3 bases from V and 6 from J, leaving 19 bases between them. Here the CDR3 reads CASSFMGRGPWDTQYF. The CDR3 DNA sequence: TGTGCCAGCAGTTTTATGGGTCGGGGGCCTTGGGATACGCAGTATTTT.

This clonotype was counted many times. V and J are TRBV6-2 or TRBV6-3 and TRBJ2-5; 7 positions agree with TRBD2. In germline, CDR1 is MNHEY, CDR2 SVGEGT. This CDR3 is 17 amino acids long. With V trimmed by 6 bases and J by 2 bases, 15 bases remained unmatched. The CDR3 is CASSKNPHGGRQETQYF. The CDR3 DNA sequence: TGTGCCAGCAGCAAAAACCCCCACGGCGGGAGACAAGAGACCCAGTACTTC.

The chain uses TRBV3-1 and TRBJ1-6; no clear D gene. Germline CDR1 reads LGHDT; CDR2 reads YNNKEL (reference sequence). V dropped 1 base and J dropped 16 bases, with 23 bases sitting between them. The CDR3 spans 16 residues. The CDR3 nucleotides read TGTGCCAGCAGCCAAGTCGAGGTTACTCTAATGTCCCTTCTCCACTTT. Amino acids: CASSQVEVTLMSLLHF.

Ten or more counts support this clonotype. This CDR3 reads CASRPGTEGNTIYF. CDR3 bases: TGTGCCAGCAGACCCGGGACAGAGGGAAACACCATATATTTT. The chain links TRBV6-5 to TRBJ1-3, with 7 bases that match TRBD1. This CDR3 comprises 14 residues. The V gene's germline CDR1 is MNHEY and CDR2 SVGAGI. The V segment lost 6 bases and the J segment 4 bases; nucleotides outside the gene matches: 6.

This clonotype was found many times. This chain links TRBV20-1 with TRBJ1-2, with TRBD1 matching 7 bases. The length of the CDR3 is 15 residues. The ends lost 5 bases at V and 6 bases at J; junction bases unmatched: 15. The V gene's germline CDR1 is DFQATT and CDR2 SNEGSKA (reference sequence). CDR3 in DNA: TGCAGTGCTCCGGAACAGGGGCTTTGGGGAGATGGCTACACCTTC. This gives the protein CSAPEQGLWGDGYTF.

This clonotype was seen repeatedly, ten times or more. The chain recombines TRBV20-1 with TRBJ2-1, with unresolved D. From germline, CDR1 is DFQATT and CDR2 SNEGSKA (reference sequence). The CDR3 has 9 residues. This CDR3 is CTKGNEQFF. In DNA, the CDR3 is TGCACTAAAGGCAATGAGCAGTTCTTC.